The 9 T cell receptor beta chains reported below all come from one sample, sequenced in a study of blood T cell repertoires in COVID-19. Sequencing was performed with immunoSEQ multiplex PCR; in TCRdb, only in-frame clones are kept and a portion is missing. The sample comprises under 130,000 clones, more than 70% of which are singletons, and 17% rests with the top ten. Specimen: peripheral blood. These receptors all come from a woman of 80 years or more in a cohort sampled during active COVID-19.

This clone was detected only once. This rearrangement joins TRBV6-5 to TRBJ1-2, with 9 bases fitting TRBD1. V lost 8 bases to trimming and J lost 4 bases; unmatched junction nucleotides: 8. Germline V gene data show CDR1 as MNHEY and CDR2 as SVGAGI. This CDR3 has 14 amino acids. Here the CDR3 reads CASYRQGVGYGYTF. The CDR3, as DNA: TGTGCCAGCTACCGACAGGGGGTGGGCTATGGCTACACCTTC.

The genes are TRBV19 and TRBJ1-5, with a tentative D call TRBD1 (6 bases). The CDR3 totals 18 residues. V lost 0 bases and J lost 0, with 15 bases in between. Germline CDR1 LNHDA, CDR2 SQIVND (reference sequence). Here the CDR3 reads CASSIDFRGRDSNQPQHF. CDR3 nucleotides: TGTGCCAGTAGTATAGATTTCAGGGGTAGGGATAGCAATCAGCCCCAGCATTTT. Based on the CDR3 plus reference TRBV19 and TRBJ1-5, the full variable domain is DGGITQSPKYLFRKEGQNVTLSCEQNLNHDAMYWYRQDPGQGLRLIYYSQIVNDFQKGDIAEGYSVSREKKESFPLTVTSAQKNPTAFYLCASSIDFRGRDSNQPQHFGDGTRLSIL.

The genes are TRBV19 and TRBJ2-7; perhaps TRBD1 as D (5 bases). Trimming shortened V by 5 bases and J by 5 bases, and 16 bases separated the two germline ends. From germline, CDR1 is LNHDA and CDR2 SQIVND (reference sequence). CDR3 length equals 14 residues. The DNA for the CDR3 is TGTGCCAGTAGTGTCCCTCAGGGATACCACGAGCAGTACTTC. Translation gives CASSVPQGYHEQYF.

V and J are TRBV20-1 and TRBJ2-5, with D unclear. This CDR3 contains 11 residues. Trimming cost V 3 bases and J 5 bases, with 7 bases left between them. Germline V gene data show CDR1 as DFQATT and CDR2 as SNEGSKA (reference sequence). Here the CDR3 reads CSASSRETQYF. CDR3 coding DNA: TGCAGTGCTAGTTCGCGGGAGACCCAGTACTTC.

The chain uses TRBV19 and TRBJ2-2; D gene ambiguous. V was clipped by 0 bases and J by 4 bases, with 9 bases between them. Germline V CDR1 and CDR2: LNHDA, SQIVND (reference sequence). This CDR3 is 15 amino acids long. CDR3 bases: TGTGCCAGTAGTATAGATCGAGTGAGCACCGGGGAGCTGTTTTTT. Translating it yields CASSIDRVSTGELFF.

The chain recombines TRBV5-1 with TRBJ2-1, with 7 bases identical to TRBD1. J lost 7 bases, V lost 1 base, and 8 bases had no gene match. Germline CDR1 SGHRS, CDR2 YFSETQ. CDR3 length: 15 amino acids. The CDR3 coding sequence is TGCGCCAGCAGCTTGTTTGGGACAGCAAGGAATGAGCAGTTCTTC. Protein sequence: CASSLFGTARNEQFF.

The genes are TRBV4-1 and TRBJ2-3; 8 bases are a match to TRBD2. With V trimmed by 4 bases and J by 4 bases, 13 bases remained unmatched. The CDR3 length is 17 residues. Germline loops: CDR1 MGHRA, CDR2 YSYEKL. DNA for the CDR3: TGCGCCAGCAGCCTGGTGACCGGGGGGGCCCAGGCAGATACGCAGTATTTT. Translated, it gives CASSLVTGGAQADTQYF.

The chain recombines TRBV11-1 with TRBJ2-3; 8 nucleotides align to TRBD1. This CDR3 spans 14 amino acids. CDR1 and CDR2 from the germline V gene are SGHAT and FQDESV (reference sequence). V was clipped by 3 bases and J by 6 bases; unmatched bases: 5. This CDR3 reads CASSLQGAADTQYF. CDR3 coding DNA: TGTGCCAGCAGCTTGCAGGGGGCGGCGGATACGCAGTATTTT.

V gene TRBV7-9 combines with J gene TRBJ2-3; perhaps TRBD2 as D (5 bases). Germline CDR1 SEHNR, CDR2 FQNEAQ (reference sequence). V dropped 5 bases and J dropped 12 bases, with 12 bases sitting between them. CDR3 length: 11 amino acids. The CDR3 here is CASSLKGSQYF. In DNA, the CDR3 is TGTGCCAGCAGCCTCAAAGGGAGTCAGTATTTT.